These T cell receptor beta chains were read from a single sample in a study of graft-versus-host responses after intestinal transplantation. Generated by immunoSEQ multiplex PCR, the TCRdb table keeps only in-frame clones and is missing some. The profile shows over 60,000 clones, 92% of them singletons. The sequencing here drew on bone marrow, taken approximately 100 weeks after intestinal transplantation. The receptor set was obtained from a human patient who received an intestinal transplant, so some T cells may come from the graft donor. The CDR3 runs from the conserved cysteine through the conserved F or W. The D gene is left open where the match is weak. Where a row states a size, it is once, few, many or the class of an expanded clone; other rows omit it.

TRBJ1-5 once TRBV27 . CASSLWAGSNQPQHF TGTGCCAGCAGTTTATGGGCAGGGAGTAATCAGCCCCAGCATTTT
TRBJ2-1 . TRBV5-6 . CASSLGGNEQFF TGTGCCAGCAGCTTGGGGGGGAATGAGCAGTTCTTC
TRBJ2-2 . TRBV11-3 . CASSSSRSGELFF TGTGCCAGCAGCTCGAGTCGGTCCGGGGAGCTGTTTTTT
TRBJ1-1 . TRBV5-1 . CASSFKNRNTEAFF TGCGCCAGCAGCTTTAAAAACAGAAACACTGAAGCTTTCTTT
TRBJ2-7 . TRBV19 TRBD2 CASSYSSAGVEVYEQYF TGTGCCAGTAGTTACTCATCGGCGGGGGTGGAGGTTTACGAGCAGTACTTC
TRBJ2-7 . TRBV7-9 TRBD1 CASRTGQGGYEQYF TGTGCCAGCAGGACGGGACAGGGAGGCTACGAGCAGTACTTC
TRBJ2-5 . TRBV10-1 TRBD1 CASSEPGQQETQYF TGCGCCAGCAGTGAGCCGGGACAGCAAGAGACCCAGTACTTC
TRBJ2-7 . TRBV29-1 . CSAIVTYEQYF TGCAGCGCGATCGTTACCTACGAGCAGTACTTC
TRBJ2-2 . TRBV6-5 . CASSYSKGGELFF TGTGCCAGCAGTTACTCGAAGGGCGGGGAGCTGTTTTTT
TRBJ2-5 once TRBV5-1 . CASSSGIKTGQETQYF TGCGCCAGCAGTTCCGGAATAAAGACAGGTCAAGAGACCCAGTACTTC
TRBJ2-7 few TRBV11-2 . CASSERHLSYEQYF TGTGCCAGCAGCGAAAGACACCTCTCCTACGAGCAGTACTTC
TRBJ1-6 . TRBV9 . CASSEQGFVNSPLHF TGTGCCAGCAGCGAACAGGGTTTTGTAAATTCACCCCTCCACTTT
TRBJ2-1 . TRBV5-1 . CASSFKGPANEQFF TGCGCCAGCAGCTTCAAGGGGCCGGCCAATGAGCAGTTCTTC
TRBJ2-6 . TRBV7-9 TRBD1 CASSFRDSSSGANVLTF TGTGCCAGCAGCTTCCGGGACAGTTCATCTGGGGCCAACGTCCTGACTTTC